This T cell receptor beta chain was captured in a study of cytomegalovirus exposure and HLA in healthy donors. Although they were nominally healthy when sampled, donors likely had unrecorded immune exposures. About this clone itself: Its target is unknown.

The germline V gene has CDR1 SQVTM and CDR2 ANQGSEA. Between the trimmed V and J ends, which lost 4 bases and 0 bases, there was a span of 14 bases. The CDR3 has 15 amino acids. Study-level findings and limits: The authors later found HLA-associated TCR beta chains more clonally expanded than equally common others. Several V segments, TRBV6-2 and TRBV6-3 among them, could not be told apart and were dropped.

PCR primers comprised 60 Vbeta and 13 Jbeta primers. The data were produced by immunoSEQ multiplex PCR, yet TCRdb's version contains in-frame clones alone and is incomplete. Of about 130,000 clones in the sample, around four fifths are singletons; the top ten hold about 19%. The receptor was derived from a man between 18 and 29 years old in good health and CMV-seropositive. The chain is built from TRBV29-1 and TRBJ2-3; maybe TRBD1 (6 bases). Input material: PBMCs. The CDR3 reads CSVGGGQRSTDTQYF. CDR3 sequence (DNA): TGCAGCGTTGGTGGCGGACAGAGAAGCACAGATACGCAGTATTTT.